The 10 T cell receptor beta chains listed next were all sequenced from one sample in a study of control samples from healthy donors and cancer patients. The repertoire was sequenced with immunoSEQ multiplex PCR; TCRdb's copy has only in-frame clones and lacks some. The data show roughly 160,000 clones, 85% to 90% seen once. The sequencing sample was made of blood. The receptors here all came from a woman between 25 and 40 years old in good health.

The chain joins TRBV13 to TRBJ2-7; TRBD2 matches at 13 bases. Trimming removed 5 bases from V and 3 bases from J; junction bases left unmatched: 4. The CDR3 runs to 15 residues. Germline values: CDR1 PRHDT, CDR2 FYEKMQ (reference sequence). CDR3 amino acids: CASSQGTSGDYEQYV. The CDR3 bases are TGTGCCAGCAGCCAAGGGACTAGCGGGGACTACGAGCAGTACGTC.

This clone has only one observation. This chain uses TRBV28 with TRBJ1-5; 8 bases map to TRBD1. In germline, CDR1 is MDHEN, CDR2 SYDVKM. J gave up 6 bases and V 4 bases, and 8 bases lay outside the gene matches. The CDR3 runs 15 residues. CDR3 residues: CASSSQGARGQPQHF. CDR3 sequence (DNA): TGTGCCAGCAGTTCCCAGGGGGCCAGAGGTCAGCCCCAGCATTTT.

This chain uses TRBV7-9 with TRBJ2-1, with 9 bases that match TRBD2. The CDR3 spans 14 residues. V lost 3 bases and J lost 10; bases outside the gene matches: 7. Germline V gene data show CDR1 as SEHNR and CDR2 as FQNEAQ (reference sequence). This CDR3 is CASSFLAGNNEQFF. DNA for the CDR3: TGTGCCAGCAGCTTCCTAGCGGGAAATAACGAGCAGTTCTTC.

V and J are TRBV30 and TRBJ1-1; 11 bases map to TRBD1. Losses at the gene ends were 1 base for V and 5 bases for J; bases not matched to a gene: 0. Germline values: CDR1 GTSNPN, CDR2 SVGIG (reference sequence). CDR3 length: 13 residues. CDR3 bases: TGTGCCTGGAGTGGGGACAGGGGGACTGAAGCTTTCTTT. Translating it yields CAWSGDRGTEAFF.

CDR3 DNA sequence: TGCGCCAGCAGCCTTTTACCGGCCGGGTTCTGGGGGGACAATGAGCAGTTCTTC. Translating it yields CASSLLPAGFWGDNEQFF. This chain joins TRBV4-1 and TRBJ2-1; weak D call: TRBD2 (6 bases). Germline V lookup: CDR1 MGHRA, CDR2 YSYEKL. Trimming removed 4 bases from V and 5 bases from J, with 24 bases in between. The CDR3 totals 18 residues.

CDR3 bases: TGTGCCAGCAGCGTCCTAGGGGATTCTGGAAACACCATATATTTT. Protein: CASSVLGDSGNTIYF. The chain combines TRBV9 with TRBJ1-3, with a possible D match to TRBD1 (5 bases). This CDR3 contains 15 residues. Trimming shortened V by 2 bases and J by 1 base, and 10 bases separated the two germline ends. Germline-derived CDR1 and CDR2 are SGDLS and YYNGEE. The entire variable domain, with the rest obtained from reference TRBV9 and TRBJ1-3, is as follows: DSGVTQTPKHLITATGQRVTLRCSPRSGDLSVYWYQQSLDQGLQFLIQYYNGEERAKGNILERFSAQQFPDLHSELNLSSLELGDSALYFCASSVLGDSGNTIYFGEGSWLTVV.

For the CDR3, the DNA is TGTGCCAGCAGCTTACCAGACGGCACAGATACGCAGTATTTT. It codes for CASSLPDGTDTQYF. The chain carries TRBV7-2 and TRBJ2-3, with D hard to call. The germline V gene has CDR1 SGHTA and CDR2 FQGNSA. The CDR3 extends over 14 amino acids. With 2 bases removed from V and 1 base from J, the gap between germline ends came to 7 bases.

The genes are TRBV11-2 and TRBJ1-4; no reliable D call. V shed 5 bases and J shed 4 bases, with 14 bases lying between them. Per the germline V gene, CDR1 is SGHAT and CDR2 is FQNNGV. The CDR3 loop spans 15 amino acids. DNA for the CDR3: TGTGCCAGCAGCCCGATCGGGGTCTTTAATGAAAAACTGTTTTTT. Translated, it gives CASSPIGVFNEKLFF.

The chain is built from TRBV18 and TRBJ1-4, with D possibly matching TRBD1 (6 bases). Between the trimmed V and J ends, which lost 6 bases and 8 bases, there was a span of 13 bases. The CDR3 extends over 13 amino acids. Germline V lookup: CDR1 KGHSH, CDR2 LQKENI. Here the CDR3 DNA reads TGTGCCAGCTCGGGGGACATCGGGGAAAAACTGTTTTTT. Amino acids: CASSGDIGEKLFF.

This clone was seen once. This chain's CDR3 is CASSSGLFSYEQYF. The DNA for the CDR3 is TGTGCCAGCAGCTCTGGACTGTTCTCCTACGAGCAGTACTTC. This rearrangement joins TRBV7-6 to TRBJ2-7; D perhaps matches TRBD2 (5 bases). The CDR3 has 14 amino acids. Trimming took 4 bases from V and 0 from J, leaving 10 bases between them. Germline CDR1 SGHVS, CDR2 FNYEAQ.